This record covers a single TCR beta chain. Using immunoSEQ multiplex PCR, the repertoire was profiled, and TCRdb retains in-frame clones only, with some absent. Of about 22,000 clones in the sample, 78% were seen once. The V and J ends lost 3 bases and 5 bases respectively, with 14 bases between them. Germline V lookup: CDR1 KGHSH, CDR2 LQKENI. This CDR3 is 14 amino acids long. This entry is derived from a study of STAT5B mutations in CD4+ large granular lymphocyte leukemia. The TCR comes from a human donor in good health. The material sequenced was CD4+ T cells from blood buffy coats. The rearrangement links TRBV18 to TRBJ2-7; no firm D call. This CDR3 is CASSPERSVHEQYF. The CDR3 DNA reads TGTGCCAGCTCACCCGAGAGGAGTGTCCACGAGCAGTACTTC.